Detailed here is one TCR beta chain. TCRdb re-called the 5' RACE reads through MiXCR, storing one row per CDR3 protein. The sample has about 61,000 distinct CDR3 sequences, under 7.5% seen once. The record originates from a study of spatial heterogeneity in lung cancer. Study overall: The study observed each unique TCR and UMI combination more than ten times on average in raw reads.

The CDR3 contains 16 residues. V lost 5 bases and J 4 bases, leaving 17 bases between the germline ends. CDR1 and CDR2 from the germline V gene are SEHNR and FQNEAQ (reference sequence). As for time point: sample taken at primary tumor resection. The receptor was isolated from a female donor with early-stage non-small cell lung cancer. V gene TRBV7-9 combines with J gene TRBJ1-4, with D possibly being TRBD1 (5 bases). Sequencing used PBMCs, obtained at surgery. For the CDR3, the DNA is TGTGCCAGCAGCGTACGCGGCGGGGCCCTTAATGAAAAACTGTTTTTT. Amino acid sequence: CASSVRGGALNEKLFF.